Following are 27 T cell receptor beta chains from one sample sequenced in a study of cytomegalovirus exposure and HLA in healthy donors. The primer mix had 60 Vbeta and 13 Jbeta primers. The method was immunoSEQ multiplex PCR; TCRdb's version includes in-frame clones alone and lacks a portion of them. This table holds 50,000 or so clones, roughly 80% found once. Sequencing input: PBMCs. Source of these receptors: a woman aged 40 to 50 in good health and CMV-seropositive.

The rearrangement joins TRBV2 to TRBJ1-5, with D tentatively TRBD1 (5 bases). Per germline, CDR1 SNHLY and CDR2 FYNNEI. The V and J ends lost 8 bases and 6 bases respectively, with 20 bases between them. The CDR3 extends over 15 amino acids. The CDR3 region has the DNA TGTGCCAGCCGCAACAGGTGGCCCACAGGTCAGCCCCAGCATTTT. Amino acid sequence: CASRNRWPTGQPQHF. Drawing the rest from reference TRBV2 and TRBJ1-5, the complete variable domain is EPEVTQTPSHQVTQMGQEVILRCVPISNHLYFYWYRQILGQKVEFLVSFYNNEISEKSEIFDDQFSVERPDGSNFTLKIRSTKLEDSAMYFCASRNRWPTGQPQHFGDGTRLSIL.

This chain uses TRBV2 with TRBJ2-4, with D perhaps matching TRBD1 (5 bases). Trimming cost V 8 bases and J 8 bases, with 13 bases left between them. The V gene's germline CDR1 is SNHLY and CDR2 FYNNEI. This CDR3 spans 12 amino acids. CDR3 sequence reads: CASLGQGDIQYF. The CDR3 DNA reads as TGTGCCAGCCTAGGGCAGGGCGACATTCAGTACTTC. Based on the CDR3 plus reference TRBV2 and TRBJ2-4, the full variable domain is EPEVTQTPSHQVTQMGQEVILRCVPISNHLYFYWYRQILGQKVEFLVSFYNNEISEKSEIFDDQFSVERPDGSNFTLKIRSTKLEDSAMYFCASLGQGDIQYFGAGTRLSVL.

The V call is TRBV7-6, the J call TRBJ1-3; D possibly corresponds to TRBD1 (5 bases). The CDR3 is 14 amino acids. Germline assignment: CDR1 SGHVS and CDR2 FNYEAQ. V gave up 5 bases and J gave up 3 bases, with 11 bases separating them. The CDR3 DNA sequence: TGTGCCAGCAGCGTACAGGTGCTTGGAAACACCATATATTTT. It specifies CASSVQVLGNTIYF.

This chain joins TRBV5-8 and TRBJ1-6, with 7 bases that match TRBD1. Per the germline V gene, CDR1 is SGHTS and CDR2 is YDEGEE. The CDR3 is made up of 16 amino acids. After removal of 5 bases from V and 3 bases from J, the junction contained 8 bases not matched to a gene. The CDR3 sequence: CASRIRAGGYNSPLHF. The CDR3 DNA is TGTGCCAGCAGAATCCGGGCAGGGGGCTATAATTCACCCCTCCACTTT.

This rearrangement joins TRBV7-2 to TRBJ1-2; D gene ambiguous. This CDR3 has 16 residues. V was cut by 5 bases and J by 2 bases, with 18 bases left in between. Germline-derived CDR1 and CDR2 are SGHTA and FQGNSA. The CDR3 here is CASSPRTLWENYGYTF. The CDR3 coding sequence is TGTGCCAGCAGCCCACGGACCCTTTGGGAGAACTATGGCTACACCTTC. Filled out from reference TRBV7-2 and TRBJ1-2, the complete variable domain reads GAGVSQSPSNKVTEKGKDVELRCDPISGHTALYWYRQSLGQGLEFLIYFQGNSAPDKSGLPSDRFSAERTGGSVSTLTIQRTQQEDSAVYLCASSPRTLWENYGYTFGSGTRLTVV.

The rearrangement uses TRBV9 and TRBJ2-3, with 8 bases aligning to TRBD1. CDR3 length equals 15 residues. The germline V gene has CDR1 SGDLS and CDR2 YYNGEE. Unmatched junction bases numbered 9, after V lost 4 bases and J lost 5 bases. CDR3 region: CASSPPGGEVDTQYF. DNA of the CDR3: TGTGCCAGCAGCCCCCCAGGGGGCGAAGTAGATACGCAGTATTTT.

The CDR3 DNA is TGTGCCACTACGGTCGGGGGGCAATCCTACAATGAGCAGTTCTTC. Translation gives CATTVGGQSYNEQFF. The J gene is TRBJ2-1, the V gene TRBV19; maybe TRBD2 (7 bases). Deletions cut 10 bases from V and 1 base from J, with 17 bases between. Germline V lookup: CDR1 LNHDA, CDR2 SQIVND (reference sequence). This CDR3 contains 15 residues.

V usage is TRBV14 and J usage is TRBJ2-7, with TRBD2 matching 7 bases. The CDR3 sequence is 15 residues long. The germline CDR1 and CDR2 sequences are SGHDN and FVKESK. V was pared by 2 bases and J by 2 bases, with 6 bases of the junction left unmatched. The DNA for the CDR3 is TGTGCCAGCAGCCAATTTAGCGGGCCCACCTACGAGCAGTACTTC. The encoded protein is CASSQFSGPTYEQYF.

This chain uses TRBV14 with TRBJ2-1, with D perhaps matching TRBD1 (5 bases). Deletions cut 1 base from V and 2 bases from J, with 18 bases between. The CDR3 length is 18 residues. Germline CDR1 SGHDN, CDR2 FVKESK. The CDR3 here is CASSQGTLRDSAYNEQFF. DNA for the CDR3: TGTGCCAGCAGCCAAGGCACCCTCAGGGATTCGGCCTACAATGAGCAGTTCTTC.

The V call is TRBV2, the J call TRBJ2-5, with 11 bases aligning to TRBD2. Germline CDR1 and CDR2: SNHLY and FYNNEI. V shed 5 bases and J 2 bases; nucleotides not matched to a gene: 1. This CDR3 region has 14 residues. The CDR3 loop is CASSRLAGQETQYF. In nucleotides, the CDR3 is TGTGCCAGCAGTCGACTAGCGGGGCAAGAGACCCAGTACTTC.

There are a few counts of this clone. The rearrangement joins TRBV7-9 to TRBJ1-2, with D uncertain. In germline, CDR1 is SEHNR, CDR2 FQNEAQ (reference sequence). There are 13 residues in the CDR3. Trimming stripped 1 base from V and 8 bases from J, with 11 bases between. CDR3 DNA sequence: TGTGCCAGCAGCTTAGGGCAGGTTCGAGGCTACACCTTC. Encoded protein: CASSLGQVRGYTF.

This chain uses TRBV5-4 with TRBJ1-1; TRBD1 aligns across 10 bases. The CDR3 contains 15 residues. J lost 5 bases, V lost 3 bases, and 7 bases had no gene match. Germline assignment: CDR1 SGHNT and CDR2 YYREEE (reference sequence). The CDR3 DNA is TGTGCCAGCAGCTCCCGACAGGGGGCGGATACTGAAGCTTTCTTT. This encodes CASSSRQGADTEAFF.

This clone turned up a few times. The rearrangement joins TRBV19 to TRBJ2-5; D might be TRBD2 (5 bases). V dropped 5 bases and J dropped 5 bases, with 12 bases sitting between them. The CDR3 length is 13 residues. From germline, CDR1 is LNHDA and CDR2 SQIVND (reference sequence). The CDR3 is CASSPGSWETQYF. The CDR3 DNA is TGTGCCAGTAGTCCGGGGAGTTGGGAGACCCAGTACTTC.

The chain links TRBV7-8 to TRBJ1-4; weak D call: TRBD1 (6 bases). Trimming cost V 5 bases and J 4 bases, with 26 bases left between them. The germline V gene encodes CDR1 SGHVS and CDR2 FQNEAQ. The length of the CDR3 is 19 residues. CDR3 in DNA: TGTGCCAGCAGCAAACGATCCCCGCTTGGACAGCAGAATAATGAAAAACTGTTTTTT. It is translated as CASSKRSPLGQQNNEKLFF.

V and J are TRBV5-4 and TRBJ2-7; TRBD1 matches 8 bases. Germline loops: CDR1 SGHNT, CDR2 YYREEE (reference sequence). The ends lost 2 bases at V and 2 bases at J; junction bases unmatched: 3. The CDR3 is 14 residues long. The DNA for the CDR3 is TGTGCCAGCAGCTTCAGGGGGCGCGCCTACGAGCAGTACTTC. As protein: CASSFRGRAYEQYF.

This clone was seen a few times. The chain joins TRBV2 to TRBJ2-1; 9 bases match TRBD2. From germline, CDR1 is SNHLY and CDR2 FYNNEI. V lost 0 bases, J lost 2 bases, and 5 bases stayed unmatched. The CDR3 has 17 residues. The CDR3 spells CASSEALLAGTYNEQFF. Written as DNA, the CDR3 is TGTGCCAGCAGTGAAGCGCTGCTAGCGGGGACCTACAATGAGCAGTTCTTC. The entire variable domain, with the rest obtained from reference TRBV2 and TRBJ2-1, is as follows: EPEVTQTPSHQVTQMGQEVILRCVPISNHLYFYWYRQILGQKVEFLVSFYNNEISEKSEIFDDQFSVERPDGSNFTLKIRSTKLEDSAMYFCASSEALLAGTYNEQFFGPGTRLTVL.

The table lists this clone with a count of one. The V call is TRBV4-2, the J call TRBJ2-1; 8 bases line up with TRBD2. CDR1 is LGHNA, CDR2 YNFKEQ, per germline. The CDR3 loop spans 16 amino acids. J lost 9 bases, V lost 0 bases, and 10 bases had no gene match. For the CDR3, the DNA is TGTGCCAGCAGCCAAGATCCCAGCGGGGGAACTCTTGAGCAGTTCTTC. It yields the protein CASSQDPSGGTLEQFF.

The sample holds a few counts of this clone. Since a far larger clone is one base different, this is likely a read error. The J gene is TRBJ2-2, the V gene TRBV9, with TRBD2 matching 11 bases. The CDR3 extends over 16 amino acids. The ends lost 4 bases at V and 6 bases at J; junction bases unmatched: 8. From germline, CDR1 is SGDLS and CDR2 YYNGEE. The CDR3 loop reads CASSCSGGAGSGELFF. The CDR3 DNA is TGTGCCAGCAGCTGTAGCGGGGGGGCCGGATCCGGGGAGCTGTTTTTT.

DNA for the CDR3: TGTGCCAGCAGCCGAGTCGGGGGAGGAGGTACTGAAGCTTTCTTT. Its translation is CASSRVGGGGTEAFF. This chain joins TRBV6-5 and TRBJ1-1, with D perhaps matching TRBD1 (5 bases). The V end was cut by 6 bases, the J end by 5 bases, with 19 bases between. Germline values: CDR1 MNHEY, CDR2 SVGAGI. The CDR3 covers 15 residues.

The J gene is TRBJ2-3, the V gene TRBV11-2, with 8 bases that match TRBD2. The germline gives CDR1 SGHAT, CDR2 FQNNGV. The CDR3 extends over 12 amino acids. The J segment lost 5 bases and the V segment lost 11 bases, leaving 6 bases of the junction unmatched. CDR3 sequence reads: CAGRGGGDTQYF. The CDR3 region has the DNA TGTGCCGGACGGGGGGGTGGAGATACGCAGTATTTT. Full variable domain (remainder filled in from reference TRBV11-2 and TRBJ2-3): EAGVAQSPRYKIIEKRQSVAFWCNPISGHATLYWYQQILGQGPKLLIQFQNNGVVDDSQLPKDRFSAERLKGVDSTLKIQPAKLEDSAVYLCAGRGGGDTQYFGPGTRLTVL.

This rearrangement joins TRBV19 to TRBJ2-3; D call uncertain. The CDR3 covers 12 residues. V gave up 0 bases and J gave up 6 bases, with 4 bases separating them. Germline V gives CDR1 LNHDA, CDR2 SQIVND (reference sequence). CDR3 loop: CASSIDRDTQYF. For the CDR3, the DNA is TGTGCCAGTAGTATAGATCGGGATACGCAGTATTTT.

The chain joins TRBV27 to TRBJ1-1, with D perhaps matching TRBD1 (5 bases). The V end was cut by 1 base, the J end by 2 bases, with 8 bases between. Germline-derived CDR1 and CDR2 are MNHEY and SMNVEV (reference sequence). This CDR3 contains 14 residues. The CDR3 DNA sequence: TGTGCCAGCAGTTTATGGGGGGTTAACACTGAAGCTTTCTTT. Its translation: CASSLWGVNTEAFF.

The V gene is TRBV30, the J gene TRBJ2-5; 10 nucleotides line up with TRBD2. V lost 4 bases and J lost 4; bases outside the gene matches: 3. CDR1 is GTSNPN, CDR2 SVGIG, per germline (reference sequence). The CDR3 is made up of 13 amino acids. This chain's CDR3 is CAWKRGGGETQYF. Here the CDR3 DNA reads TGTGCCTGGAAGCGGGGGGGCGGAGAGACCCAGTACTTC. Looking up the rest from reference TRBV30 and TRBJ2-5 gives the full variable domain: SQTIHQWPATLVQPVGSPLSLECTVEGTSNPNLYWYRQAAGRGLQLLFYSVGIGQISSEVPQNLSASRPQDRQFILSSKKLLLSDSGFYLCAWKRGGGETQYFGPGTRLLVL.

The V gene is TRBV5-1, the J gene TRBJ2-7, with D perhaps TRBD1 (6 bases). With 0 bases removed from V and 4 bases from J, the gap between germline ends came to 8 bases. This CDR3 spans 13 amino acids. The V gene's germline CDR1 is SGHRS and CDR2 YFSETQ. CDR3 in DNA: TGCGCCAGCAGCTTGGAAACAGGGTACGAGCAGTACTTC. It is translated as CASSLETGYEQYF.

The rearrangement uses TRBV5-1 and TRBJ2-7, with 8 bases aligning to TRBD2. Germline CDR1 SGHRS, CDR2 YFSETQ. With V trimmed by 4 bases and J by 2 bases, 8 bases remained unmatched. CDR3 length: 15 residues. CDR3 residues: CASSRPGGATYEQYF. CDR3 sequence (DNA): TGCGCCAGCAGCCGGCCGGGGGGGGCAACCTACGAGCAGTACTTC.

This chain links TRBV30 with TRBJ1-2, with 9 bases matching TRBD1. Germline V lookup: CDR1 GTSNPN, CDR2 SVGIG (reference sequence). The CDR3 consists of 13 residues. J was trimmed by 8 bases and V by 1 base; bases with no gene match: 5. The CDR3 region is CAWSEQGAQGYTF. CDR3 bases: TGTGCCTGGAGTGAACAGGGGGCGCAAGGCTACACCTTC.

The table lists this clone with a few counts. The chain's CDR3 is CASSVGTGSSYEQYF. CDR3 DNA: TGTGCCAGCAGCGTAGGGACAGGAAGCTCCTACGAGCAGTACTTC. This chain joins TRBV9 and TRBJ2-7; 7 bases are shared with TRBD1. Germline V gives CDR1 SGDLS, CDR2 YYNGEE. The CDR3 length is 15 residues. Trimming took 0 bases from V and 0 from J; bases not matched to a gene: 3.